This T cell receptor (beta chain) was obtained from a study of OX40 agonist ivuxolimab in advanced cancers. Study-level information: Patients treated during dose escalation were battling hepatocellular carcinoma, melanoma, renal cell or head and neck cancer.

Only one count was recorded for this clone. The antigen is not known. The trim removed 0 bases at V and 2 bases at J, leaving 3 bases unmatched. This CDR3 is built from 16 residues. Germline assignment: CDR1 SGHRS and CDR2 YFSETQ. Study-wide results and limits: Part of the nonresponder group also had normalized T-cell clonal expansion that was low.

Some clones are missing from TCRdb's copy, which holds only in-frame ones; the method was immunoSEQ multiplex PCR. Of about 52,000 clones in the sample, over 80% are singletons; the top ten hold roughly 12%. This sequence joins TRBV5-1 and TRBJ2-3, with 10 bases that match TRBD2. The clonotype comes from an adult with an advanced solid tumor such as melanoma, head and neck, liver or kidney cancer. The sequencing used CD4+ or CD8+ T cells sorted from blood, collected in a trial of the OX40 agonist ivuxolimab. CDR3 DNA: TGCGCCAGCAGCTTGGGGACTAGCGGAGACACAGATACGCAGTATTTT. The encoded protein is CASSLGTSGDTDTQYF.